Listed below are T cell receptor beta chains from one sample, sequenced in a study of early T cells in non-severe SARS-CoV-2 infection. MiXCR, applied by TCRdb to the 5' RACE reads, yields one record per CDR3 protein. This table has 35,000 to 50,000 distinct CDR3 sequences, less than 8.5% appearing once. Sequenced: whole blood. These receptors came from an adult who was a healthcare worker with PCR-confirmed SARS-CoV-2 infection or an uninfected control (not recorded which). Each CDR3 is given with its conserved first and last residue.

TRBV3-1	TRBJ1-6	CASRQAKGPLHF
TRBV19	TRBJ1-5	CASSTGQGPSQPQHF
TRBV25-1	TRBJ2-3	CASSEFGRQKRDTQYF
TRBV5-6	TRBJ1-4	CASIRQGAANEKLFF
TRBV5-4	TRBJ1-2	CASSSTTEYPNGGYTF
TRBV7-2	TRBJ2-3	CASSLRPRGPGDTQYF
TRBV7-2	TRBJ2-3	CASSPGLAPSTDTQYF
TRBV5-1	TRBJ2-7	CASSLDSGGVEQYF
TRBV11-2	TRBJ2-7	CASSRNQGNEQYF
TRBV2	TRBJ2-1	CASSEVLGGSYNEQFF
TRBV12-3/TRBV12-4	TRBJ2-1	CASSPDRVGEQFF
TRBV6-6	TRBJ2-7	CASSYLDRPVDEQYF
TRBV6-5	TRBJ2-1	CASSPRQGMEFF
TRBV5-1	TRBJ2-2	CASMPNANTGELFF
TRBV5-1	TRBJ2-5	CASSRAAGAETQYF
TRBV5-6	TRBJ2-2	CASSVGSLGELFF
TRBV3-1	TRBJ2-2	CASSHSGGASGELFF
TRBV10-3	TRBJ2-3	CATGQVKLDTQYF
TRBV14	TRBJ2-7	CASRPAGLYEQYF
TRBV7-9	TRBJ2-3	CASSLMGQGADTQYF